A single sample is the source of the 32 T cell receptor beta chains below, sequenced in a study of blood T cell repertoires in COVID-19. Sequencing used immunoSEQ multiplex PCR; TCRdb keeps in-frame clones, though not all of them. The sample records over 200,000 clones, approximately 86% being singletons. Sample: peripheral blood. The receptors shown here come from a woman aged 25 to 39 with COVID-19, enrolled during active disease.

This chain links TRBV10-3 with TRBJ2-7; 11 bases agree with TRBD1. The V and J ends lost 6 bases and 5 bases, in that order; junction bases with no gene match: 15. Germline CDR1 ENHRY, CDR2 SYGVKD. This CDR3 is built from 17 residues. Written as DNA, the CDR3 is TGTGCCATCAGCCAACACCTAGGGACAGGGGGGGGCCACGAGCAGTACTTC. Amino acid sequence: CAISQHLGTGGGHEQYF.

The CDR3 spells CASGSGYPTDTQYF. CDR3 DNA sequence: TGTGCCAGCGGATCAGGCTACCCCACAGATACGCAGTATTTT. The chain combines TRBV2 with TRBJ2-3; D unclear. Germline CDR1 SNHLY, CDR2 FYNNEI. The CDR3 extends over 14 amino acids. The V end was cut by 8 bases, the J end by 2 bases, with 14 bases between. Full variable domain (missing parts from reference TRBV2 and TRBJ2-3): EPEVTQTPSHQVTQMGQEVILRCVPISNHLYFYWYRQILGQKVEFLVSFYNNEISEKSEIFDDQFSVERPDGSNFTLKIRSTKLEDSAMYFCASGSGYPTDTQYFGPGTRLTVL.

This clone turned up a few times. The rearrangement links TRBV19 to TRBJ2-7; 10 bases agree with TRBD1. Germline loops: CDR1 LNHDA, CDR2 SQIVND (reference sequence). The CDR3 totals 16 residues. V lost 5 bases, J lost 5 bases, and 12 bases stayed unmatched. As DNA, the CDR3 is TGTGCCAGTAGTCTCCTACCGGGACAGGGGATGGACGAGCAGTACTTC. Protein: CASSLLPGQGMDEQYF.

This chain connects TRBV29-1 to TRBJ1-2; D is unresolved. CDR3 length: 12 residues. Per germline, CDR1 SQVTM and CDR2 ANQGSEA. The ends were cut back, 6 bases at V and 8 bases at J, with 16 bases in the middle. CDR3 residues: CSVEGTRVGYTF. The CDR3 nucleotides are TGCAGCGTGGAGGGAACGAGGGTGGGCTACACCTTC.

This chain connects TRBV3-1 (or the pseudogene TRBV3-2) to TRBJ2-1, with 7 bases aligning to TRBD1. This CDR3 spans 15 amino acids. Germline CDR1 reads LGHDT; CDR2 reads YNNKEL (reference sequence). V dropped 0 bases and J dropped 4; count of bases not matched to a gene: 3. CDR3 nucleotide sequence: TGTGCCAGCAGCCAAGAAGGGGGCCTTTACAATGAGCAGTTCTTC. It yields the protein CASSQEGGLYNEQFF.

The chain couples TRBV3-1 (or the pseudogene TRBV3-2) to TRBJ2-7; 8 bases align to TRBD2. CDR3 length: 16 residues. V shed 2 bases and J 2 bases; nucleotides not matched to a gene: 8. Germline CDR1 LGHDT, CDR2 YNNKEL (reference sequence). The CDR3 region has the DNA TGTGCCAGCAGCCAAAGCACGGGACTAGTGGCCTACGAGCAGTACTTC. It specifies CASSQSTGLVAYEQYF.

The chain carries TRBV5-1 and TRBJ1-2; 7 nucleotides align to TRBD1. The junction had 2 bases not matched to a gene; V was cut back by 0 bases and J by 3 bases. Germline V gives CDR1 SGHRS, CDR2 YFSETQ. CDR3 length equals 14 residues. CDR3 amino acids: CASSLATGDYGYTF. DNA for the CDR3: TGCGCCAGCAGCTTGGCCACAGGGGACTATGGCTACACCTTC.

The chain uses TRBV7-9 and TRBJ2-3, with D unresolved. The ends were cut back, 5 bases at V and 0 bases at J, with 9 bases in the middle. Germline lookup yields CDR1 SEHNR and CDR2 FQNEAQ (reference sequence). This CDR3 contains 14 residues. The CDR3 reads CASSPLSSTDTQYF. CDR3 coding DNA: TGTGCCAGCAGCCCCCTCTCTAGCACAGATACGCAGTATTTT.

The table lists this clone with a count of one. The chain couples TRBV5-6 to TRBJ1-2, with 7 bases matching TRBD1. CDR3 length equals 14 residues. With 6 bases clipped from V and 4 bases from J, the junction kept 9 bases outside the gene matches. Germline-derived CDR1 and CDR2 are SGHDT and YYEEEE. CDR3 protein: CASNRDRSVYGYTF. The DNA for the CDR3 is TGTGCCAGCAACCGGGACAGATCTGTCTATGGCTACACCTTC.

V gene TRBV9 combines with J gene TRBJ2-7, with unresolved D. CDR1 is SGDLS, CDR2 YYNGEE, per germline. The CDR3 length is 13 residues. V was trimmed by 2 bases and J by 4 bases, leaving 10 bases between them. CDR3 in DNA: TGTGCCAGCAGCGTGGTGTTAGAGTACGAGCAGTACTTC. It encodes CASSVVLEYEQYF.

This sequence joins TRBV29-1 and TRBJ2-5; 8 positions match TRBD1. The CDR3 extends over 13 amino acids. CDR1 is SQVTM and CDR2 is ANQGSEA in the germline V gene. J was trimmed by 1 base and V by 7 bases; bases with no gene match: 5. The CDR3 is CSAGTGIQETQYF. CDR3 DNA: TGCAGCGCGGGGACAGGCATCCAAGAGACCCAGTACTTC. Complete variable domain (other parts from reference TRBV29-1 and TRBJ2-5): SAVISQKPSRDICQRGTSLTIQCQVDSQVTMMFWYRQQPGQSLTLIATANQGSEATYESGFVIDKFPISRPNLTFSTLTVSNMSPEDSSIYLCSAGTGIQETQYFGPGTRLLVL.

This clone came up once. V gene TRBV5-1 combines with J gene TRBJ2-3; no reliable D call. CDR3 length equals 14 residues. The germline CDR1 and CDR2 sequences are SGHRS and YFSETQ. The germline V and J ends were trimmed by 0 bases and 3 bases, with 8 bases remaining between them. The CDR3 here is CASSLEPGTDTQYF. The DNA for the CDR3 is TGCGCCAGCAGCTTGGAGCCCGGGACAGATACGCAGTATTTT.

The V gene is TRBV19, the J gene TRBJ1-1; 7 bases agree with TRBD1. V dropped 3 bases and J dropped 0; count of bases not matched to a gene: 1. CDR1 is LNHDA and CDR2 is SQIVND in the germline V gene (reference sequence). This CDR3 has 14 residues. This chain's CDR3 is CASSIGTVNTEAFF. For the CDR3, the DNA is TGTGCCAGTAGTATCGGGACAGTGAACACTGAAGCTTTCTTT.

The genes are TRBV6-4 and TRBJ1-1; TRBD1 is a possible D gene (6 bases). There are 15 residues in the CDR3. V gave up 6 bases and J gave up 0 bases, with 14 bases separating them. Looked up from germline, CDR1 is MRHNA and CDR2 is SNTAGT. The DNA of the CDR3 is TGTGCCAGCAGCATACAGGGTCCCCTGAACACTGAAGCTTTCTTT. As protein: CASSIQGPLNTEAFF.

The gene calls are TRBV2 and TRBJ1-2; D gene ambiguous. V was shortened by 3 bases and J by 7 bases, with 12 bases between the two germline ends. Germline values: CDR1 SNHLY, CDR2 FYNNEI. The CDR3 is 13 residues long. CDR3 nucleotides: TGTGCCAGCAGTGATGATCGTAGTGGTGGCTACACCTTC. Encoded protein: CASSDDRSGGYTF.

The V gene is TRBV7-9, the J gene TRBJ1-2; perhaps TRBD1 as D (6 bases). Trimming took 8 bases from V and 2 from J, leaving 9 bases between them. Germline V lookup: CDR1 SEHNR, CDR2 FQNEAQ (reference sequence). This CDR3 is 12 amino acids long. CDR3 residues: CASDRTNYGYTF. DNA of the CDR3: TGTGCCAGCGACAGGACGAACTATGGCTACACCTTC.

This chain uses TRBV9 with TRBJ1-2; D may be TRBD1 (6 bases). V was trimmed by 5 bases and J by 8 bases, leaving 10 bases between them. The CDR3 runs 11 residues. Germline CDR1 SGDLS, CDR2 YYNGEE. The CDR3 DNA sequence: TGTGCCAGCAGACAGGGTTTCGGCTACACCTTC. It specifies CASRQGFGYTF.

The sample holds a few counts of this clone. The chain's CDR3 is CASKNDRWHEQFF. CDR3 coding DNA: TGTGCCAGCAAAAATGACAGGTGGCATGAGCAGTTCTTC. This chain links TRBV2 with TRBJ2-1, with a weak D call TRBD1 (6 bases). The CDR3 has 13 residues. Trimming took off 7 bases at V and 8 bases at J, with 15 bases between the two ends. Germline-derived CDR1 and CDR2 are SNHLY and FYNNEI.

This clone was recorded a few times. V and J are TRBV18 and TRBJ2-7; TRBD1 aligns across 8 bases. Trimming removed 3 bases from V and 4 bases from J; junction bases left unmatched: 5. Per germline, CDR1 KGHSH and CDR2 LQKENI. There are 14 residues in the CDR3. DNA for the CDR3: TGTGCCAGCTCACCGCGGACAGGGATTTACGAGCAGTACTTC. Its protein is CASSPRTGIYEQYF. The full variable domain, rest sourced from reference TRBV18 and TRBJ2-7, is NAGVMQNPRHLVRRRGQEARLRCSPMKGHSHVYWYRQLPEEGLKFMVYLQKENIIDESGMPKERFSAEFPKEGPSILRIQQVVRGDSAAYFCASSPRTGIYEQYFGPGTRLTVT.

J is TRBJ1-3 and V is TRBV19; D ambiguous. Germline CDR1 reads LNHDA; CDR2 reads SQIVND (reference sequence). V lost 5 bases and J 1 base, leaving 15 bases between the germline ends. The CDR3 runs 16 residues. CDR3: CASSFLGVSSGNTIYF. CDR3 bases: TGTGCCAGTAGTTTTCTCGGGGTTTCATCTGGAAACACCATATATTTT.

This chain links TRBV3-1 (or the pseudogene TRBV3-2) with TRBJ2-3, with 7 bases matching TRBD2. The CDR3 loop spans 16 amino acids. CDR1 LGHDT and CDR2 YNNKEL come from the germline V gene (reference sequence). With 4 bases clipped from V and 0 bases from J, the junction kept 7 bases outside the gene matches. CDR3 amino acids: CASSPGGSGSTDTQYF. The CDR3, as DNA: TGTGCCAGCAGCCCCGGTGGTAGCGGGAGCACAGATACGCAGTATTTT.

This clone has only a few counts. This rearrangement joins TRBV7-9 to TRBJ2-3; 8 bases are shared with TRBD2. V was pared by 4 bases and J by 5 bases, with 11 bases of the junction left unmatched. CDR1 SEHNR and CDR2 FQNEAQ come from the germline V gene (reference sequence). The CDR3 has 16 amino acids. This CDR3 reads CASSSYRGGTEDTQYF. DNA for the CDR3: TGTGCCAGCAGCTCCTATCGGGGGGGCACCGAAGATACGCAGTATTTT.

The chain joins TRBV7-9 to TRBJ1-2; TRBD1 might be the D (6 bases). This CDR3 is built from 15 residues. V lost 0 bases to trimming and J lost 2 bases, with 10 bases between them. CDR1 is SEHNR, CDR2 FQNEAQ, per germline (reference sequence). CDR3 in amino acids: CASSLAGGQNYGYTF. The CDR3 coding sequence is TGTGCCAGCAGCTTAGCTGGGGGCCAGAACTATGGCTACACCTTC.

The V gene is TRBV10-2, the J gene TRBJ1-1; 9 bases are a match to TRBD1. The trim removed 7 bases at V and 1 base at J, leaving 10 bases unmatched. The CDR3 totals 16 residues. In germline, CDR1 is WSHSY, CDR2 SAAADI. The CDR3 bases are TGCGCCAGCAAGAGACAGGGGGGCAATTGGAACACTGAAGCTTTCTTT. Its translation is CASKRQGGNWNTEAFF.

The chain couples TRBV7-2 to TRBJ1-2, with 10 positions matching TRBD1. Looked up from germline, CDR1 is SGHTA and CDR2 is FQGNSA. The CDR3 has 15 amino acids. V shed 5 bases and J 7 bases; nucleotides not matched to a gene: 10. The CDR3 DNA reads TGTGCCAGCAGCCAGCCGGGACAGGGGACAGTTGGCTACACCTTC. Translation: CASSQPGQGTVGYTF.

This clone was seen only once. The J gene is TRBJ2-1, the V gene TRBV5-1; TRBD2 agrees at 11 bases. CDR3 length: 16 amino acids. Germline V gene lookup returns CDR1 SGHRS and CDR2 YFSETQ. The V segment lost 0 bases and the J segment 9 bases; nucleotides outside the gene matches: 8. The CDR3, as DNA: TGCGCCAGCAGCTTGGAGCTAGCGGGGGGCCCCGCTGAGCAGTTCTTC. Its protein product is CASSLELAGGPAEQFF.

The chain couples TRBV5-6 to TRBJ2-3; TRBD2 might be the D (6 bases). Germline V gene data show CDR1 as SGHDT and CDR2 as YYEEEE. Trimming cost V 4 bases and J 4 bases, with 19 bases left between them. This CDR3 contains 16 residues. For the CDR3, the DNA is TGTGCCAGCAGCGGGGGACTGGATCGTAAGGCAGATACGCAGTATTTT. It is translated as CASSGGLDRKADTQYF.

The CDR3 protein is CASSGTGETDTQYF. The CDR3 nucleotides are TGTGCCAGCAGCGGGACAGGAGAAACAGATACGCAGTATTTT. The genes are TRBV6-2 or TRBV6-3 and TRBJ2-3; 8 bases align to TRBD1. CDR1 and CDR2 (germline): MNHEY, SVGEGT. With V trimmed by 6 bases and J by 3 bases, 5 bases remained unmatched. The CDR3 length is 14 residues.

V usage is TRBV6-2 or TRBV6-3 and J usage is TRBJ2-3, with 12 bases fitting TRBD1. This CDR3 has 17 residues. The ends lost 6 bases at V and 1 base at J; junction bases unmatched: 8. CDR1 is MNHEY and CDR2 is SVGEGT in the germline V gene. The CDR3 DNA reads as TGTGCCAGCAGCACCGGGACAGGGGGCTTCCGCACAGATACGCAGTATTTT. Translating gives CASSTGTGGFRTDTQYF.

As concerns this clone: A much more abundant neighbour one base away suggests this may be a read error. The chain uses TRBV6-5 and TRBJ1-2, with 7 positions matching TRBD1. V dropped 2 bases and J dropped 7; count of bases not matched to a gene: 4. This CDR3 is built from 13 residues. The V gene's germline CDR1 is MNHEY and CDR2 SVGAGI. For the CDR3, the DNA is TGTGCCAGCAGTTACCCGGCAGGGGGTGGCTACACCTTC. Its translation is CASSYPAGGGYTF.

The genes are TRBV9 and TRBJ1-2; D not certain. Germline CDR1 is SGDLS and CDR2 is YYNGEE. This CDR3 contains 13 residues. V lost 4 bases and J lost 2, with 9 bases in between. The CDR3 spells CASSPLDNYGYTF. CDR3 coding DNA: TGTGCCAGCAGCCCACTAGACAACTATGGCTACACCTTC.

This chain links TRBV5-6 with TRBJ2-3; possible D gene TRBD2, 5 bases. The V and J ends lost 1 base and 3 bases respectively, with 15 bases between them. From germline, CDR1 is SGHDT and CDR2 YYEEEE. There are 16 residues in the CDR3. The CDR3 region has the DNA TGTGCCAGCAGCTTGCCAGCGGTCGGGCAAACAGATACGCAGTATTTT. Protein sequence: CASSLPAVGQTDTQYF.